These 10 T cell receptor beta chains came from one sample sequenced in a study of cytomegalovirus exposure and HLA in healthy donors (dated by TCRdb to about 2017). The receptor library was made with the immunoSEQ multiplex PCR assay. For the multiplex PCR, a mixture combining 60 forward primers for TCR Vbeta segments and 13 reverse primers for TCR Jbeta segments was used. The table comes from immuneACCESS by way of TCRdb, which keeps in-frame sequences with V and J called. Part of the clones is missing from these tables; in studies checked, under half for an unresolved V gene and the rest for unknown reasons. This sample lists 120,000 to 150,000 clones; around 80% were detected once. In total, the top ten clones hold less than 3.5% of the sample. The specimen was PBMCs. These receptor sequences come from a woman aged 25 to 39 in good health and CMV-seronegative.

This sequence joins TRBV9 and TRBJ2-3; D perhaps matches TRBD2 (6 bases). With 3 bases removed from V and 1 base from J, the gap between germline ends came to 12 bases. Germline values: CDR1 SGDLS, CDR2 YYNGEE. The CDR3 is made up of 15 amino acids. This CDR3 reads CASSESSVGTDTQYF. The CDR3 DNA reads as TGTGCCAGCAGCGAGTCTAGCGTGGGCACAGATACGCAGTATTTT. The complete variable domain, with remaining parts taken from reference TRBV9 and TRBJ2-3, reads DSGVTQTPKHLITATGQRVTLRCSPRSGDLSVYWYQQSLDQGLQFLIQYYNGEERAKGNILERFSAQQFPDLHSELNLSSLELGDSALYFCASSESSVGTDTQYFGPGTRLTVL.

The table lists this clone with a count of one. The chain carries TRBV19 and TRBJ1-3; 8 bases match TRBD1. The CDR3 is 13 residues long. CDR1 is LNHDA, CDR2 SQIVND, per germline (reference sequence). V lost 6 bases, J lost 4 bases, and 2 bases stayed unmatched. The CDR3 is CASSRDRGNTIYF. The CDR3 DNA reads TGTGCCAGTAGCCGGGACAGGGGAAACACCATATATTTT.

The genes are TRBV9 and TRBJ2-7; 7 bases align to TRBD2. Germline V gene sequence: CDR1 SGDLS, CDR2 YYNGEE. The CDR3 has 12 residues. V lost 0 bases to trimming and J lost 10 bases; unmatched junction nucleotides: 4. This CDR3 is CASSVGSGIQYF. CDR3 bases: TGTGCCAGCAGCGTAGGCAGCGGGATCCAGTACTTC.

The V call is TRBV7-2, the J call TRBJ2-7; possible D gene TRBD1, 5 bases. The CDR3 consists of 15 residues. CDR1 and CDR2 (germline): SGHTA, FQGNSA. Trimming removed 5 bases from V and 2 bases from J, with 16 bases in between. The CDR3 reads CASSLGVAIPYEQYF. CDR3 bases: TGTGCCAGCAGCCTAGGGGTAGCCATACCCTACGAGCAGTACTTC.

In its sample, this clone was seen a few times. V gene TRBV10-3 combines with J gene TRBJ2-5; D may be TRBD2 (6 bases). This CDR3 has 15 amino acids. Trimming took 10 bases from V and 5 from J, leaving 23 bases between them. The germline V gene has CDR1 ENHRY and CDR2 SYGVKD. The CDR3 coding sequence is TGTGCCAGCCTCGGCCGGGACTCAGTGGGGGAGACCCAGTACTTC. This sequence encodes CASLGRDSVGETQYF.

The chain is built from TRBV21-1 and TRBJ2-1; the listed D gene, TRBD1, was not tested against the DNA. TRBV21-1 is termed a pseudogene. CDR3 size: 15 residues. The CDR3 here is CASNAGTRNNNEQFF. The CDR3 DNA reads TGTGCCAGCAACGCCGGGACACGGAATAACAATGAGCAGTTCTTC.

V gene TRBV2 combines with J gene TRBJ1-2; TRBD1 matches at 9 bases. There are 12 residues in the CDR3. With 7 bases clipped from V and 8 bases from J, the junction kept 5 bases outside the gene matches. The germline V gene encodes CDR1 SNHLY and CDR2 FYNNEI. CDR3 in amino acids: CASTYRGQGYTF. In DNA form, the CDR3 reads TGTGCCAGCACCTACAGGGGGCAAGGCTACACCTTC.

The chain joins TRBV6-1 to TRBJ2-2; no firm D call. The germline CDR1 and CDR2 sequences are MNHNS and SASEGT. V was clipped by 3 bases and J by 1 base, with 9 bases between them. The CDR3 loop spans 15 amino acids. In DNA form, the CDR3 reads TGTGCCAGCAGTGAGGCAGGCCTGAACACCGGGGAGCTGTTTTTT. Translated: CASSEAGLNTGELFF.

The chain is built from TRBV7-9 and TRBJ2-7; 13 nucleotides align to TRBD2. This CDR3 is 15 amino acids long. Trimming took 5 bases from V and 2 from J; bases not matched to a gene: 3. Per the germline V gene, CDR1 is SEHNR and CDR2 is FQNEAQ (reference sequence). The DNA of the CDR3 is TGTGCCAGCAGCACTAGCGGGGGGGGGACCTACGAGCAGTACTTC. It yields the protein CASSTSGGGTYEQYF.

The gene calls are TRBV10-2 and TRBJ1-5; 9 bases fit TRBD1. V lost 2 bases and J lost 2; bases outside the gene matches: 10. The germline V gene encodes CDR1 WSHSY and CDR2 SAAADI. The CDR3 spans 18 residues. The CDR3 protein is CASSEVGQGIVGNQPQHF. The CDR3 DNA reads as TGCGCCAGCAGTGAGGTGGGACAGGGAATCGTTGGCAATCAGCCCCAGCATTTT.